The 13 T cell receptor beta chains presented below share a single source sample, sequenced in a study of regulatory T cells in long-lasting Graves disease. Time point meaning: persistent/refractory GD, antithyroid drugs over 5 years with positive TRAb. Extracted PBMC RNA gave rise to the TCR library. For TCR beta, libraries came from iRepertoire HTBI primers and Arm-PCR of CDR3 regions. TCRdb recomputed calls from the multiplex PCR reads with MiXCR, one row per CDR3 protein. The sample includes some 330,000 distinct CDR3 sequences, approximately 25% of them seen just once. This specimen was peripheral blood mononuclear cells (PBMCs), taken when the disease was refractory, from a patient treated with antithyroid drugs. The source is a woman in her forties with Graves disease.

This clonotype has only a few counts. V and J are TRBV6-1 and TRBJ2-7; D is undetermined. The CDR3 is 13 amino acids. V lost 5 bases and J 6 bases, leaving 14 bases between the germline ends. The germline V gene has CDR1 MNHNS and CDR2 SASEGT. The chain's CDR3 is CASSIGRGLEQYF. For the CDR3, the DNA is TGTGCCAGCAGTATAGGACGAGGTCTCGAGCAGTACTTC.

This clonotype was observed a handful of times. The genes are TRBV7-9 and TRBJ2-5; 7 bases align to TRBD2. V shed 4 bases, J shed 0 bases, and the junction held 14 bases outside the gene matches. The CDR3 has 18 amino acids. Looked up from germline, CDR1 is SEHNR and CDR2 is FQNEAQ (reference sequence). CDR3 amino acids: CASSSIYAQAGYQETQYF. The CDR3 DNA sequence: TGTGCCAGCAGCTCGATTTATGCCCAAGCGGGGTACCAAGAGACCCAGTACTTC. Together with reference TRBV7-9 and TRBJ2-5, the CDR3 gives the full variable domain: DTGVSQNPRHKITKRGQNVTFRCDPISEHNRLYWYRQTLGQGPEFLTYFQNEAQLEKSRLLSDRFSAERPKGSFSTLEIQRTEQGDSAMYLCASSSIYAQAGYQETQYFGPGTRLLVL.

This clonotype has a count of ten or more. The gene calls are TRBV6-2 or TRBV6-3 and TRBJ2-7; TRBD2 matches 13 bases. CDR3 length: 15 amino acids. Trimming took 6 bases from V and 2 from J; bases not matched to a gene: 4. Per germline, CDR1 MNHEY and CDR2 SVGEGT. The CDR3: CASREGLAGTYEQYF. As DNA, the CDR3 is TGTGCCAGCAGGGAGGGACTAGCGGGAACCTACGAGCAGTACTTC.

Notes on this clonotype: Being one base from a much bigger clone, this may be a read error. V usage is TRBV2 and J usage is TRBJ2-7; D is unclear. CDR3 size: 15 residues. Looked up from germline, CDR1 is SNHLY and CDR2 is FYNNEI. The V and J ends lost 7 bases and 5 bases respectively, with 21 bases between them. This chain's CDR3 is CASKLNPGRVHEQYF. CDR3 coding DNA: TGTGCCAGCAAGCTAAACCCCGGTCGCGTTCACGAGCAGTACTTC.

In its sample, this clonotype was seen a few times. The chain recombines TRBV11-2 with TRBJ2-7, with D possibly TRBD1 on 6 matching bases. Germline CDR1 is SGHAT and CDR2 is FQNNGV. The CDR3 extends over 15 amino acids. The V end was cut by 6 bases, the J end by 12 bases, with 27 bases between. CDR3 protein: CASRSPGHEPTKVYF. CDR3 nucleotides: TGTGCCAGCAGATCCCCGGGACATGAACCTACGAAGGTGTACTTC.

The table lists this clonotype with many counts. The gene calls are TRBV28 and TRBJ1-2, with D unclear. Trimming took off 2 bases at V and 7 bases at J, with 11 bases between the two ends. Germline V gene sequence: CDR1 MDHEN, CDR2 SYDVKM. CDR3 size: 13 residues. The chain's CDR3 is CASSLALDLGYTF. For the CDR3, the DNA is TGTGCCAGCAGTTTAGCCTTGGACCTTGGCTACACCTTC.

This clonotype was seen a handful of times. The chain joins TRBV3-1 to TRBJ2-5, with TRBD2 matching 7 bases. The CDR3 contains 15 residues. V was clipped by 1 base and J by 5 bases; unmatched bases: 7. In germline, CDR1 is LGHDT, CDR2 YNNKEL (reference sequence). The CDR3 nucleotides are TGTGCCAGCAGCCAAGGGGGGATGCGGGGGGAGACCCAGTACTTC. Translating it yields CASSQGGMRGETQYF.

This clonotype showed up many times. The chain uses TRBV6-1 and TRBJ2-7; no clear D gene. Germline CDR1 is MNHNS and CDR2 is SASEGT. The CDR3 contains 12 residues. The germline V and J ends were trimmed by 5 bases and 2 bases, with 7 bases remaining between them. CDR3 sequence (DNA): TGTGCCAGCAGTCGCAGTGCCTACGAGCAGTACTTC. Its translation: CASSRSAYEQYF.

The rearrangement uses TRBV19 and TRBJ2-2; D is unresolved. The V gene lost 5 bases and the J gene lost 6 bases, with 19 bases spanning the gap. The CDR3 has 16 residues. Germline lookup yields CDR1 LNHDA and CDR2 SQIVND (reference sequence). The CDR3 loop reads CASSWGQGLLAGELFF. CDR3 DNA sequence: TGTGCCAGTAGTTGGGGTCAAGGGCTACTTGCCGGGGAGCTGTTTTTT. The full variable domain, rest sourced from reference TRBV19 and TRBJ2-2, is DGGITQSPKYLFRKEGQNVTLSCEQNLNHDAMYWYRQDPGQGLRLIYYSQIVNDFQKGDIAEGYSVSREKKESFPLTVTSAQKNPTAFYLCASSWGQGLLAGELFFGEGSRLTVL.

This clonotype was counted ten times or more. The chain links TRBV12-3 or TRBV12-4 to TRBJ1-2, with 7 bases lining up with TRBD1. J was trimmed by 6 bases and V by 5 bases; bases with no gene match: 9. CDR3 size: 14 residues. CDR3 loop: CASSGDSTGDGYTF. CDR3 DNA sequence: TGTGCCAGCAGTGGGGACTCAACAGGGGATGGCTACACCTTC.

The V gene is TRBV25-1, the J gene TRBJ1-1, with D unresolved. CDR1 and CDR2 from the germline V gene are MGHDK and SYGVNS. Trimming removed 4 bases from V and 11 bases from J, with 17 bases in between. The CDR3 covers 13 residues. The CDR3 bases are TGTGCCAGCAGTGTAGGACGGCTTACCGGGGCTTTCTTT. This gives the protein CASSVGRLTGAFF.

The gene calls are TRBV27 and TRBJ1-1; D uncertain. Trimming pared 1 base from V and 1 base from J, leaving 7 bases between. The CDR3 totals 14 residues. The germline V gene encodes CDR1 MNHEY and CDR2 SMNVEV (reference sequence). CDR3 region: CASSLFSRNTEAFF. The CDR3 nucleotides are TGTGCCAGCAGTTTATTTTCCAGGAACACTGAAGCTTTCTTT.

The chain combines TRBV11-2 with TRBJ2-1; no firm D call. The CDR3 has 13 residues. CDR1 is SGHAT and CDR2 is FQNNGV in the germline V gene. The germline V and J ends were trimmed by 1 base and 3 bases, with 4 bases remaining between them. The DNA of the CDR3 is TGTGCCAGCAGCTTAGCGGTCTACAATGAGCAGTTCTTC. This sequence encodes CASSLAVYNEQFF.